This T cell receptor (beta chain) was observed in a study of blood T cell repertoires in COVID-19. On the study more broadly: The study drew acute and convalescent COVID-19 samples from the United States, Italy and Spain. In each case, the material was cDNA or gDNA derived from T cells, B-cell-depleted T cells, or PBMCs.

This clone was observed a few times. This CDR3 contains 15 residues. Unmatched junction bases numbered 7, after V lost 0 bases and J lost 5 bases. The germline V gene encodes CDR1 GTSNPN and CDR2 SVGIG (reference sequence). Source study methods: Reference gene primers were amplified, and this amplification served to estimate nucleated cell counts. The table came from immunoSEQ multiplex PCR; TCRdb's copy has only in-frame clones and leaves some out. That table furnishes V, J and clone size, whereas the DNA furnished D and trimming. The sample holds about 300,000 clones, 70% to 85% seen once. While infection was still active, Seattle patients were enrolled and then followed longitudinally.

The receptor's source is a human donor with COVID-19, enrolled during active disease. The donor label of this sample is uncertain. The sequencing input was peripheral blood. The gene calls are TRBV30 and TRBJ2-5; 9 bases line up with TRBD1. This CDR3 is CAWSVSTGGVETQYF. The CDR3, as DNA: TGTGCCTGGAGTGTTTCGACAGGGGGGGTGGAGACCCAGTACTTC.